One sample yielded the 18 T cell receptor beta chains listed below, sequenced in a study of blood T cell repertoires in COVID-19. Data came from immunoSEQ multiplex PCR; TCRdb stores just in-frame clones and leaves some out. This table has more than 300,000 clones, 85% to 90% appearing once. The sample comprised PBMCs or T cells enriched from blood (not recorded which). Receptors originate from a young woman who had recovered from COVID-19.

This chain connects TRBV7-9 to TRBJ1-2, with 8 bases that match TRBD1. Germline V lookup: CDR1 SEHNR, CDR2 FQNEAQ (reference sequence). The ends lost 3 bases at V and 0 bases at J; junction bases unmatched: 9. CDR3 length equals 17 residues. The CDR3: CASSFLTGTGANYGYTF. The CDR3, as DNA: TGTGCCAGCAGCTTTTTGACCGGGACAGGAGCTAACTATGGCTACACCTTC.

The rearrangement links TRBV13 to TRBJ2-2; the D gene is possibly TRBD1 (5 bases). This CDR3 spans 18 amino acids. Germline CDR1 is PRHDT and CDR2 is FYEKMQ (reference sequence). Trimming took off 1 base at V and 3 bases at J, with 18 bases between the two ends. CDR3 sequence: CASSLALSHRLYTGELFF. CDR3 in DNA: TGTGCCAGCAGCTTAGCCCTTTCTCACAGGCTCTACACCGGGGAGCTGTTTTTT.

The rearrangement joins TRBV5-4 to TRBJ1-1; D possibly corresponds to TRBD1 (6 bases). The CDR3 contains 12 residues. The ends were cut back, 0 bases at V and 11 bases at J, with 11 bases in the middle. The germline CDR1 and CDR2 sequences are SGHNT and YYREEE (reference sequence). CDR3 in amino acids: CASSLADRSAFF. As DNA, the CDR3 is TGTGCCAGCAGCTTGGCGGACAGAAGTGCTTTCTTT.

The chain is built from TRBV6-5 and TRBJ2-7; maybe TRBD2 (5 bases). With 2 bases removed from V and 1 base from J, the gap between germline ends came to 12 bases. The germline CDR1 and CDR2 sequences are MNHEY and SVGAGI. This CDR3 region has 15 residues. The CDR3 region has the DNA TGTGCCAGCAGTTACGGCGTGGGGAGATCCTACGAGCAGTACTTC. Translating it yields CASSYGVGRSYEQYF.

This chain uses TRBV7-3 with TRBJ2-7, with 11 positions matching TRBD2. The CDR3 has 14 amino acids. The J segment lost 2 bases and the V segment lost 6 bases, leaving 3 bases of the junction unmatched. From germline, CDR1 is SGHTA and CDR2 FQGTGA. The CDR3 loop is CASRPLAGAYEQYF. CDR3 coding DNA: TGTGCCAGCAGGCCACTAGCGGGGGCCTACGAGCAGTACTTC. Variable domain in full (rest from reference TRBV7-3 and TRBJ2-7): GAGVSQTPSNKVTEKGKYVELRCDPISGHTALYWYRQSLGQGPEFLIYFQGTGAADDSGLPNDRFFAVRPEGSVSTLKIQRTERGDSAVYLCASRPLAGAYEQYFGPGTRLTVT.

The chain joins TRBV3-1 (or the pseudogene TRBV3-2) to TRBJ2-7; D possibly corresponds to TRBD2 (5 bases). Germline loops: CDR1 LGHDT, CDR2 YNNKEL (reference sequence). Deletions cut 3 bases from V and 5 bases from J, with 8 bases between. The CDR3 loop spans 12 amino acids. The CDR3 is CASSHRGDEQYF. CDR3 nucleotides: TGTGCCAGCAGCCACCGGGGAGACGAGCAGTACTTC.

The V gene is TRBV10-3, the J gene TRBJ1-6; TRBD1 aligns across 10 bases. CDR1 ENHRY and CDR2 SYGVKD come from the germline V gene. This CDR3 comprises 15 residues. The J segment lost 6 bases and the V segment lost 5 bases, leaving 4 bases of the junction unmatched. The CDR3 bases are TGTGCCATCAGTAGCCGGGACAGGGGTAATTCACCCCTCCACTTT. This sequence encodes CAISSRDRGNSPLHF.

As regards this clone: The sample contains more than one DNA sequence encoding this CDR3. DNA for the CDR3: TGTGCCAGCAGTGGTCCGGGGGGCAGATACAATGAGCAGTTCTTC. It codes for CASSGPGGRYNEQFF. The chain uses TRBV2 and TRBJ2-1; D possibly corresponds to TRBD2 (7 bases). Germline CDR1 SNHLY, CDR2 FYNNEI. V dropped 4 bases and J dropped 4 bases, with 14 bases sitting between them. This CDR3 is built from 15 residues.

CDR3 residues: CASSFETSGGAHNEQFF. The DNA for the CDR3 is TGTGCCAGCAGCTTTGAAACTAGCGGGGGGGCCCACAATGAGCAGTTCTTC. V usage is TRBV5-8 and J usage is TRBJ2-1; 13 nucleotides agree with TRBD2. Per the germline V gene, CDR1 is SGHTS and CDR2 is YDEGEE. Germline trimming cut 2 bases from V and 5 bases from J; bases unmatched to any gene: 7. The CDR3 extends over 17 amino acids.

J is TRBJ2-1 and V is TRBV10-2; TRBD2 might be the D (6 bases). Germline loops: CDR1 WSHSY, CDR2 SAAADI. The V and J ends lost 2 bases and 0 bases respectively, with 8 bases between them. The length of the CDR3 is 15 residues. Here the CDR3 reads CASSEDGGSYNEQFF. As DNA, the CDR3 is TGCGCCAGCAGTGAGGACGGGGGCTCCTACAATGAGCAGTTCTTC.

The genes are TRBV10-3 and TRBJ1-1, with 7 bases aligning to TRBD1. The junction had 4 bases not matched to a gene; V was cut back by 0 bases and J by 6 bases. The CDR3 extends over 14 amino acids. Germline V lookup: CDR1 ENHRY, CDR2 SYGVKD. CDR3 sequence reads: CAISESKGAAEAFF. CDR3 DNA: TGTGCCATCAGTGAGTCGAAGGGGGCGGCTGAAGCTTTCTTT.

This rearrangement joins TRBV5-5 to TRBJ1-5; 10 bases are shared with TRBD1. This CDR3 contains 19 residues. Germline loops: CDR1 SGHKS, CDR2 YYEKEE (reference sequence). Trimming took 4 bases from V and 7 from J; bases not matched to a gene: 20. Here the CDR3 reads CASSVIPGQGPKGNQPQHF. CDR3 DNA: TGTGCCAGCAGCGTCATCCCGGGACAGGGGCCTAAGGGAAACCAGCCCCAGCATTTT.

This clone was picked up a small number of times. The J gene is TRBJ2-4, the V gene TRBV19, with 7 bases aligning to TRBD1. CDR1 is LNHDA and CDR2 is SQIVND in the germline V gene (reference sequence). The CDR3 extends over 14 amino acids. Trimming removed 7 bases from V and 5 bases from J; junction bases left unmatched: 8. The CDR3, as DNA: TGTGCCAGTAACCTCGACAGGGCCCAAAACATTCAGTACTTC. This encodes CASNLDRAQNIQYF.

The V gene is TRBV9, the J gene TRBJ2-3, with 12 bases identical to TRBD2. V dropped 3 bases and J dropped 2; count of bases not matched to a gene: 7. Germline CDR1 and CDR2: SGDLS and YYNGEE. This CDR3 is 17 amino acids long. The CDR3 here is CASSAGTSGSYTDTQYF. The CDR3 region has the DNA TGTGCCAGCAGCGCTGGGACTAGCGGGTCATACACAGATACGCAGTATTTT.

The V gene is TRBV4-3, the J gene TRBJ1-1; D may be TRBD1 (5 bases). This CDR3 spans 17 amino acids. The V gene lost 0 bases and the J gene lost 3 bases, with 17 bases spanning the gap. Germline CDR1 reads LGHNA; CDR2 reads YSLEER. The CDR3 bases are TGCGCCAGCAGCCAAGATTTGGGGATTCCGGGGGACACTGAAGCTTTCTTT. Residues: CASSQDLGIPGDTEAFF.

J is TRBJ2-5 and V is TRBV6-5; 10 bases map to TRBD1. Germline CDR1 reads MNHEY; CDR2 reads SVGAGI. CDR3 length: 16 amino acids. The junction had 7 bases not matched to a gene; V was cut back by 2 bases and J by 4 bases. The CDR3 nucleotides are TGTGCCAGCAGTTACGGGCGGGACAGGGGTCGAGAGACCCAGTACTTC. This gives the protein CASSYGRDRGRETQYF.

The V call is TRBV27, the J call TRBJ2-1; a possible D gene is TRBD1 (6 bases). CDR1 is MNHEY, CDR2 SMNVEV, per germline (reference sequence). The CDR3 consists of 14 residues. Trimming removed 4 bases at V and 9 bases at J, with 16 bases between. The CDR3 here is CASSSPGTTPEQFF. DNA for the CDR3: TGTGCCAGCAGTTCTCCCGGGACAACGCCTGAGCAGTTCTTC.

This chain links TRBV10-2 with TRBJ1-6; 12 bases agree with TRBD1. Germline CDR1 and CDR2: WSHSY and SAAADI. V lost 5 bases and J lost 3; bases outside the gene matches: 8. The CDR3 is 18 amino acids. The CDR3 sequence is CASSLSGTGGIYNSPLHF. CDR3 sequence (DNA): TGCGCCAGCAGTCTATCCGGGACAGGGGGCATCTATAATTCACCCCTCCACTTT.